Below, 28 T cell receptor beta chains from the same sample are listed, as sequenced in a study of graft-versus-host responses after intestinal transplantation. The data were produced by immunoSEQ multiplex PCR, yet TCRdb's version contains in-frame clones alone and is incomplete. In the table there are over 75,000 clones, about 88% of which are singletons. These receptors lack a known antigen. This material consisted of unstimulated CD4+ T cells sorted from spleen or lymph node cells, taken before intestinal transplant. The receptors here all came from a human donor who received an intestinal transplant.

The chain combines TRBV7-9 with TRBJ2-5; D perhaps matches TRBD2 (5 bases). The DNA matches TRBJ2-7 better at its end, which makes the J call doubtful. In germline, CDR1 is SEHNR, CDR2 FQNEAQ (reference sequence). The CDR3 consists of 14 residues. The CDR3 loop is CASSPPTNPYEQYF. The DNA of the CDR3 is TGTGCCAGCAGCCCGCCGACTAACCCGTACGAGCAGTACTTC.

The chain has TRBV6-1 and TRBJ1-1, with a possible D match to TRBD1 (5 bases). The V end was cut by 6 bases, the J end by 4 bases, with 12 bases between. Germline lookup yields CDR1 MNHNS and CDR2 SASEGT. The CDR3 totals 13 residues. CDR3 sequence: CASRARVGTEAFF. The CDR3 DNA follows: TGTGCCAGCAGAGCCAGGGTCGGCACTGAAGCTTTCTTT.

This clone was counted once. The CDR3 DNA reads TGTGCCAGCAGCGTAGGGAGCGGGGGATCCTGGGCCCAGTACTTC. Translation gives CASSVGSGGSWAQYF. The rearrangement links TRBV9 to TRBJ2-5, with TRBD2 matching over 8 bases. This CDR3 spans 15 amino acids. V gave up 0 bases and J gave up 9 bases; unmatched junction bases: 10. Germline V lookup: CDR1 SGDLS, CDR2 YYNGEE.

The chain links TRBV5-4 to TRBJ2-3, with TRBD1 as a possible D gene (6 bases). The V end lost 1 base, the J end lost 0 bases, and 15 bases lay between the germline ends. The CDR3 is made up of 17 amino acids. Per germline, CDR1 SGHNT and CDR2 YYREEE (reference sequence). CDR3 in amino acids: CASSLLSGTTSTDTQYF. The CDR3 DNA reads TGTGCCAGCAGCTTGTTATCCGGGACAACCAGCACAGATACGCAGTATTTT.

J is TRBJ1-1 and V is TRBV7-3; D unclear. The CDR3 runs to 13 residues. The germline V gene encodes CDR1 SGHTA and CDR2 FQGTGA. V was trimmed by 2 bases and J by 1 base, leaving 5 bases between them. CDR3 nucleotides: TGTGCCAGCAGCTTACGCAGGAACACTGAAGCTTTCTTT. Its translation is CASSLRRNTEAFF.

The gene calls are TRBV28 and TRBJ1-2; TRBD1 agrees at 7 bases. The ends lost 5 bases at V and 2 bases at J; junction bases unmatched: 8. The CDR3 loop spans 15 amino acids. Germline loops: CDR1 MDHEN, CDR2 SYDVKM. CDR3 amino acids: CASSQGTGVNYGYTF. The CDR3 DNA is TGTGCCAGCAGTCAAGGCACAGGGGTCAACTATGGCTACACCTTC.

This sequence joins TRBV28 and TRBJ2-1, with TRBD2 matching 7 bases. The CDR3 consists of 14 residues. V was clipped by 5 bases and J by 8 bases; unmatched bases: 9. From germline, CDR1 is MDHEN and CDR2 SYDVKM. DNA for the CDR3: TGTGCCAGCAGTCTCCAGACTAGCCGCGATGAGCAGTTCTTC. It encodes CASSLQTSRDEQFF.

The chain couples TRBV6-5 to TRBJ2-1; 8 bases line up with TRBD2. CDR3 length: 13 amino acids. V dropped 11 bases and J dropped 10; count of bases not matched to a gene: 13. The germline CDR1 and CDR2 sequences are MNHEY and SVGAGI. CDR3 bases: TGTGCCGGCCGGGAGGGGTTTTTTAGCGAGCAGTTCTTC. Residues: CAGREGFFSEQFF.

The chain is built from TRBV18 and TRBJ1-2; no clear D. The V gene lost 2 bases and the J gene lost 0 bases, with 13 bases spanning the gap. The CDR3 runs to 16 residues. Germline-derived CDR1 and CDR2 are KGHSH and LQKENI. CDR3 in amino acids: CASSPARGSPNYGYTF. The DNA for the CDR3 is TGTGCCAGCTCACCAGCACGAGGCAGTCCTAACTATGGCTACACCTTC.

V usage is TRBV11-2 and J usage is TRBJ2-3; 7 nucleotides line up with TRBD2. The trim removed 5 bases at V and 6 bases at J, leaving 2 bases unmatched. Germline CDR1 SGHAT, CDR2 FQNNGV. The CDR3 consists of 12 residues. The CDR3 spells CASSPGGDTQYF. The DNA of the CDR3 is TGTGCCAGCAGCCCCGGGGGGGATACGCAGTATTTT.

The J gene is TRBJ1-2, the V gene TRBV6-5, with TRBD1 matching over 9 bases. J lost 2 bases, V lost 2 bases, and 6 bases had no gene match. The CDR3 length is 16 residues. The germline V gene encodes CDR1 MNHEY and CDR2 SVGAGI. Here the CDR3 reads CASSYRTGVWNYGYTF. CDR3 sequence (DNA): TGTGCCAGCAGTTACCGGACAGGGGTTTGGAACTATGGCTACACCTTC.

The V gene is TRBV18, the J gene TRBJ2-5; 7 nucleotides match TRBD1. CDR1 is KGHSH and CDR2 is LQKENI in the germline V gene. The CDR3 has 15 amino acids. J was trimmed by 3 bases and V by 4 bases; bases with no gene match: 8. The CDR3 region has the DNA TGTGCCAGCTCACTAACCGGGACAGAGAAAGAGACCCAGTACTTC. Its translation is CASSLTGTEKETQYF.

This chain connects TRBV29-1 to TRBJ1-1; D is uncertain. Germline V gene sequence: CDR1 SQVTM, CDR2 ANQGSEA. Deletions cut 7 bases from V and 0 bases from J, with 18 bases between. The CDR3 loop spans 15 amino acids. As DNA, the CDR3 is TGCAGCGGATACGGGTCACCCGCCATGAACACTGAAGCTTTCTTT. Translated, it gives CSGYGSPAMNTEAFF.

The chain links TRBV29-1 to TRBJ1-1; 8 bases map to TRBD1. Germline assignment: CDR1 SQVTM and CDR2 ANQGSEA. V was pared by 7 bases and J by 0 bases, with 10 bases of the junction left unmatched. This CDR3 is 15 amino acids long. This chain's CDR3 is CSASRQGLLNTEAFF. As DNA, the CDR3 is TGCAGCGCCTCCCGACAGGGGCTCTTGAACACTGAAGCTTTCTTT. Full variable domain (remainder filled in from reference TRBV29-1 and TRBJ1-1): SAVISQKPSRDICQRGTSLTIQCQVDSQVTMMFWYRQQPGQSLTLIATANQGSEATYESGFVIDKFPISRPNLTFSTLTVSNMSPEDSSIYLCSASRQGLLNTEAFFGQGTRLTVV.

CDR3 DNA sequence: TGTGCCTCCGTTGAGGGCAATTCACCCCTCCACTTT. As protein: CASVEGNSPLHF. The chain has TRBV7-2 and TRBJ1-6; unclear D gene. CDR3 size: 12 residues. Per the germline V gene, CDR1 is SGHTA and CDR2 is FQGNSA. Trimming stripped 11 bases from V and 7 bases from J, with 12 bases between.

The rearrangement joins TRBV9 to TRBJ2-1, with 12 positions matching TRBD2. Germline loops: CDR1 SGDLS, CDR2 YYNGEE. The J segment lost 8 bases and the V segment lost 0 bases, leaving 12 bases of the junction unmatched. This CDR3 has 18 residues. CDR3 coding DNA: TGTGCCAGCAGCGTAGGTGGACTAGCGGGATATGGTAAGGATGAGCAGTTCTTC. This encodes CASSVGGLAGYGKDEQFF.

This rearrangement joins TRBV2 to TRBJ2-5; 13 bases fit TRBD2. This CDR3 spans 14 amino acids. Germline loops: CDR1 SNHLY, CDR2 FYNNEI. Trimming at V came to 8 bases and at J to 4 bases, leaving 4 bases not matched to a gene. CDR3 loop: CASGGTSGVETQYF. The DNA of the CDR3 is TGTGCCAGCGGGGGGACTAGCGGGGTAGAGACCCAGTACTTC.

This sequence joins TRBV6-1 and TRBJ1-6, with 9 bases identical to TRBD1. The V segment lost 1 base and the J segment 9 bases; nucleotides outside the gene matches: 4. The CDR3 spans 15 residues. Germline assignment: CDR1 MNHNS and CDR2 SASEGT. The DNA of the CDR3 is TGTGCCAGCAGTGAAGTACAGGGGGCGCGTTCACCCCTCCACTTT. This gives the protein CASSEVQGARSPLHF.

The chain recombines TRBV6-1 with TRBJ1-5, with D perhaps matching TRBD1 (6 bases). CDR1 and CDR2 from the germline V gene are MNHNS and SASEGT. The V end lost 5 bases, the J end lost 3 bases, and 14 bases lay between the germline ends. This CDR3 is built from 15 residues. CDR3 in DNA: TGTGCCAGCAGTCACCAGGGGCTCAACAATCAGCCCCAGCATTTT. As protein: CASSHQGLNNQPQHF.

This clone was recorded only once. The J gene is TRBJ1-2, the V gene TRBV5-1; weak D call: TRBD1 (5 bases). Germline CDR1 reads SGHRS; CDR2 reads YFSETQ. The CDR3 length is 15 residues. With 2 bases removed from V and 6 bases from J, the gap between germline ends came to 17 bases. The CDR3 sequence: CASSFMTQGSDGYTF. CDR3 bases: TGCGCCAGCAGCTTCATGACCCAGGGAAGCGATGGCTACACCTTC.

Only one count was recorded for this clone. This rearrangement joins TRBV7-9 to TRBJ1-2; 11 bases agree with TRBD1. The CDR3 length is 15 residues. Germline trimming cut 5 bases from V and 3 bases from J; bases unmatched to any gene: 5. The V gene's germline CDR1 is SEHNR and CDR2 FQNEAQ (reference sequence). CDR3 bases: TGTGCCAGCAGCCTGGGACAGGGGGGTGACTATGGCTACACCTTC. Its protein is CASSLGQGGDYGYTF.

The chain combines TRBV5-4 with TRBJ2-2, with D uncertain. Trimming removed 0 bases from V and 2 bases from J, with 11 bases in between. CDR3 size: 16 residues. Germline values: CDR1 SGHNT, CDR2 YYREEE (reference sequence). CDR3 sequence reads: CASSLAGQHNTGELFF. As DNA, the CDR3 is TGTGCCAGCAGCTTGGCGGGTCAGCACAACACCGGGGAGCTGTTTTTT.

The CDR3 DNA reads as TGCAGCGTTGCCGGGACTCTAGGATGGACAGATACGCAGTATTTT. Protein sequence: CSVAGTLGWTDTQYF. The V and J genes are TRBV29-1 and TRBJ2-3, with D possibly matching TRBD2 (6 bases). This CDR3 contains 15 residues. V was pared by 4 bases and J by 3 bases, with 17 bases between. Germline V CDR1 and CDR2: SQVTM, ANQGSEA.

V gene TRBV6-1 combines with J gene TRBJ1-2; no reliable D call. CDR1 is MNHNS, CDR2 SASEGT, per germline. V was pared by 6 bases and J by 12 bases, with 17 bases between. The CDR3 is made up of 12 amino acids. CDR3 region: CASSLAGEQDTF. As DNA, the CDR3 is TGTGCCAGCAGCCTCGCGGGTGAGCAGGACACCTTC.

The CDR3 DNA is TGTGCCAGCTCACCCATGGGACAGGGCATGGGCGAGCAGTACTTC. Translation gives CASSPMGQGMGEQYF. This chain uses TRBV18 with TRBJ2-7, with 9 bases fitting TRBD1. V trimming: 3 bases; J trimming: 6 bases; junction bases outside the gene matches: 9. Germline assignment: CDR1 KGHSH and CDR2 LQKENI. The CDR3 runs 15 residues.

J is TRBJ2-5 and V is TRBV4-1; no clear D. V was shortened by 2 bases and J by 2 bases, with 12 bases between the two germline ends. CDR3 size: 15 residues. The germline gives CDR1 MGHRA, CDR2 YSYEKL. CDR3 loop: CASSQRGFNQETQYF. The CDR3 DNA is TGCGCCAGCAGCCAACGAGGCTTTAATCAAGAGACCCAGTACTTC.

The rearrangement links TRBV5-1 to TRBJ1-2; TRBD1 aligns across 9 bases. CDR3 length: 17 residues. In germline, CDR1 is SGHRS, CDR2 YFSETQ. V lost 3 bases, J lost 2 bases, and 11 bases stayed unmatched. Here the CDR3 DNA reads TGCGCCAGCAGCTATTGGGACAGGGCGCGATTGAACTATGGCTACACCTTC. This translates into CASSYWDRARLNYGYTF.

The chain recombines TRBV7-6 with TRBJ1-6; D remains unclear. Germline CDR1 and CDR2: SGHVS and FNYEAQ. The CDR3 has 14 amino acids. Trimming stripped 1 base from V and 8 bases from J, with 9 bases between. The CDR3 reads CASSLGGSHSPLHF. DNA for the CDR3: TGTGCCAGCAGCTTAGGTGGCAGTCATTCACCCCTCCACTTT. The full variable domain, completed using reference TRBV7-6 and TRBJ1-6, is GAGVSQSPRYKVTKRGQDVALRCDPISGHVSLYWYRQALGQGPEFLTYFNYEAQQDKSGLPNDRFSAERPEGSISTLTIQRTEQRDSAMYRCASSLGGSHSPLHFGNGTRLTVT.